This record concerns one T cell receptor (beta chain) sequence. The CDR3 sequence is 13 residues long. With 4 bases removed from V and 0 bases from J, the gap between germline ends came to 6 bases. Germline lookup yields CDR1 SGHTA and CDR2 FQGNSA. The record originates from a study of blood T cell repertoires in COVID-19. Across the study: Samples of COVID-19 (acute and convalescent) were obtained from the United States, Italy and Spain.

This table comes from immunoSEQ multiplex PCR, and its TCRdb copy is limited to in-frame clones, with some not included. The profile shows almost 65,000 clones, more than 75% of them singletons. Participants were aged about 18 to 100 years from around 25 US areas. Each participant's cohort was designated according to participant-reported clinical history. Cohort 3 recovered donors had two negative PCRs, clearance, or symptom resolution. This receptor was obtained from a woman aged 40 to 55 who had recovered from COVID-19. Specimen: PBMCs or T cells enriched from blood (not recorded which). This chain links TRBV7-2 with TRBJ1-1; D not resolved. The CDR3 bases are TGTGCCAGCAGCTCCGAGTTGAACACTGAAGCTTTCTTT. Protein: CASSSELNTEAFF. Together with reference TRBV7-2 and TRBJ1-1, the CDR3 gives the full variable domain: GAGVSQSPSNKVTEKGKDVELRCDPISGHTALYWYRQSLGQGLEFLIYFQGNSAPDKSGLPSDRFSAERTGGSVSTLTIQRTQQEDSAVYLCASSSELNTEAFFGQGTRLTVV.